The 9 T cell receptor beta chains below come from one sample, sequenced in a study of cytomegalovirus exposure and HLA in healthy donors. A multiplex PCR was run with 60 Vbeta primers and 13 Jbeta primers. TCRdb's table, derived via immunoSEQ multiplex PCR, lists solely in-frame clones and lacks some. The sample holds approximately 140,000 clones, more than 60% seen once. Material for sequencing was PBMCs. These receptors originate from a woman between 40 and 55 years old in good health and CMV-seronegative.

The V call is TRBV4-2, the J call TRBJ1-5, with D unresolved. V dropped 0 bases and J dropped 1 base, with 7 bases sitting between them. Looked up from germline, CDR1 is LGHNA and CDR2 is YNFKEQ. This CDR3 contains 15 residues. CDR3 sequence (DNA): TGTGCCAGCAGCCAAGAACTCTTGAGCAATCAGCCCCAGCATTTT. This gives the protein CASSQELLSNQPQHF.

This chain joins TRBV7-2 and TRBJ2-3; tentative D call: TRBD1 (5 bases). V lost 8 bases to trimming and J lost 2 bases, with 17 bases between them. The CDR3 extends over 15 amino acids. CDR1 is SGHTA, CDR2 FQGNSA, per germline. As DNA, the CDR3 is TGTGCCAGCGGACGAGACGGCAGGGCCACAGATACGCAGTATTTT. Translating gives CASGRDGRATDTQYF.

Only one count was recorded for this clone. The rearrangement joins TRBV4-2 to TRBJ2-2; tentative D call: TRBD2 (5 bases). The V and J ends lost 3 bases and 5 bases respectively, with 16 bases between them. The CDR3 length is 16 residues. CDR1 and CDR2 (germline): LGHNA, YNFKEQ. The DNA of the CDR3 is TGTGCCAGCAGCCAGACGAACAAGCGGAGGACCGGGGAGCTGTTTTTT. This sequence encodes CASSQTNKRRTGELFF.

This chain links TRBV7-9 with TRBJ2-5, with 9 bases fitting TRBD2. Trimming cost V 2 bases and J 5 bases; bases outside gene matches: 6. This CDR3 has 15 amino acids. Germline V CDR1 and CDR2: SEHNR, FQNEAQ (reference sequence). The CDR3 nucleotides are TGTGCCAGCAGCTTACCGGCGGGGGGGCGGGAGACCCAGTACTTC. Protein sequence: CASSLPAGGRETQYF.

This clone was counted between two and nine times. V usage is TRBV15 and J usage is TRBJ2-3, with TRBD1 as a possible D gene (6 bases). This CDR3 region has 15 residues. Germline CDR1 reads LNHNV; CDR2 reads YYDKDF (reference sequence). The V end lost 0 bases, the J end lost 10 bases, and 17 bases lay between the germline ends. CDR3 nucleotides: TGTGCCACCAGCAGAGATCGAGGGGACATGGTCCCGCAGTATTTT. Translation gives CATSRDRGDMVPQYF.

CDR3 sequence: CASSAPWTSGPYEQYF. The CDR3 coding sequence is TGTGCCAGCAGTGCCCCCTGGACTAGCGGTCCCTACGAGCAGTACTTC. The chain has TRBV28 and TRBJ2-7, with 10 bases fitting TRBD2. Germline CDR1 and CDR2: MDHEN and SYDVKM. This CDR3 comprises 16 residues. V was clipped by 5 bases and J by 2 bases; unmatched bases: 9.

The gene calls are TRBV5-6 and TRBJ1-2, with 12 bases fitting TRBD1. V lost 4 bases, J lost 5 bases, and 9 bases stayed unmatched. The CDR3 runs to 16 residues. Germline CDR1 SGHDT, CDR2 YYEEEE. CDR3 nucleotides: TGTGCCAGCAGCGCCTCGGGACAGGGGGCAGGATATGGCTACACCTTC. It encodes CASSASGQGAGYGYTF. The variable domain in full, completed from reference TRBV5-6 and TRBJ1-2, reads DAGVTQSPTHLIKTRGQQVTLRCSPKSGHDTVSWYQQALGQGPQFIFQYYEEEERQRGNFPDRFSGHQFPNYSSELNVNALLLGDSALYLCASSASGQGAGYGYTFGSGTRLTVV.

This clone has a handful of counts. One end of the junction varies from germline; a read error may be responsible. The rearrangement joins TRBV2 to TRBJ2-5, with 7 bases aligning to TRBD2. This CDR3 region has 15 residues. Germline CDR1 reads SNHLY; CDR2 reads FYNNEI. CDR3 sequence: CASSEGLVGYETQYF. The CDR3, as DNA: TGTGCCAGCAGCGAAGGACTAGTCGGATATGAGACCCAGTACTTC.

The V call is TRBV25-1, the J call TRBJ2-2; the match to TRBD2 covers 8 bases. The V segment lost 8 bases and the J segment 6 bases; nucleotides outside the gene matches: 11. Germline CDR1 MGHDK, CDR2 SYGVNS. The CDR3 extends over 15 amino acids. The CDR3 loop is CASGPGLGGSGELFF. CDR3 nucleotide sequence: TGTGCCAGCGGGCCGGGACTAGGAGGATCCGGGGAGCTGTTTTTT.